The 5 T cell receptor beta chains below all came from one sample that was sequenced in a study of CD8+CD57+ T cells in acquired aplastic anemia. All sequencing subjects had displayed CD8+CD57+ cell expansion on flow cytometry. Genomic DNA acted as the template from which TCR beta VDJ combination and CDR3 sequence profiling were carried out. Via MiXCR, TCRdb re-called the reads, giving one row per CDR3 protein. The data contain 400,000 to 600,000 distinct CDR3 sequences, approximately 32% of them singletons. What was sequenced was sorted CD4+, CD8+, or CD8+CD57+ T cells (not recorded which) from PBMCs. The receptors come from a human donor with aplastic anemia.

This clonotype was detected only once. The chain uses TRBV15 and TRBJ1-6, with D maybe TRBD1 (5 bases). Trimming shortened V by 3 bases and J by 10 bases, and 19 bases separated the two germline ends. The CDR3 loop spans 16 amino acids. The V gene's germline CDR1 is LNHNV and CDR2 YYDKDF (reference sequence). The CDR3 DNA sequence: TGTGCCACCAGCAGCGTAGATGGAGTAGGGGTGTCACCCCTCCACTTT. This codes for CATSSVDGVGVSPLHF.

About this clonotype itself: Since a much larger clone is just one base distant, this may be a read error. The chain couples TRBV25-1 to TRBJ1-2, with 8 bases that match TRBD1. The length of the CDR3 is 17 residues. Unmatched junction bases numbered 17, after V lost 6 bases and J lost 5 bases. Germline CDR1 is MGHDK and CDR2 is SYGVNS. The CDR3 region has the DNA TGTGCCAGCAGCATAGCCCGGGACAGGAGGAAGGGATATGGCTACACCTTC. This translates into CASSIARDRRKGYGYTF.

As for this clonotype: At one boundary the junction diverges from the germline segment, which might be a read error. This sequence joins TRBV15 and TRBJ2-1, with D possibly called TRBD1 or TRBD2 (5 bases each). The CDR3 spans 16 residues. The germline V gene encodes CDR1 LNHNV and CDR2 YYDKDF (reference sequence). CDR3 loop: CASSREGFPPYNEQFF. CDR3 in DNA: TGTGCCAGCAGCAGAGAGGGGTTTCCTCCCTACAATGAGCAGTTCTTC.

There are many counts of this clonotype. The V and J genes are TRBV9 and TRBJ2-5; D not resolved. The V end was cut by 3 bases, the J end by 2 bases, with 8 bases between. CDR3 length: 13 residues. Germline CDR1 and CDR2: SGDLS and YYNGEE. The CDR3 nucleotides are TGTGCCAGCAGCGCCCAACCGCAAGAGACCCAGTACTTC. This gives the protein CASSAQPQETQYF.

This clonotype was seen repeatedly, ten times or more. The chain couples TRBV11-2 to TRBJ1-2; 11 nucleotides align to TRBD1. CDR1 is SGHAT and CDR2 is FQNNGV in the germline V gene. The CDR3 length is 17 residues. V lost 4 bases and J lost 4; bases outside the gene matches: 11. The chain's CDR3 is CASSSSTGTGGSYGYTF. DNA of the CDR3: TGTGCCAGCAGCTCATCAACCGGGACAGGGGGGAGCTATGGCTACACCTTC.